This T cell receptor beta chain was sequenced in a study of T cells after yellow fever vaccination. General study findings and limits: A large majority of primary-vaccination clones showed up again after the booster (about 96% CD4, around 88% CD8). Just a small share of clonotypes turned up in the CD4 compartment as well as the CD8 compartment.

Conversion of TCR transcripts into cDNA relied on 5'RACE template switching, which added a universal primer site and UMIs. TCRdb re-called the 5' RACE reads with MiXCR, one entry per CDR3 protein. The sample lists more than 450,000 distinct CDR3 sequences; 20% to 25% were seen once. This clonotype was counted a few times. Its antigen is undetermined. With 3 bases clipped from V and 9 bases from J, the junction kept 7 bases outside the gene matches. The CDR3 length is 15 residues. The V gene's germline CDR1 is ENHRY and CDR2 SYGVKD. The chain couples TRBV10-3 to TRBJ2-1; 11 nucleotides agree with TRBD2. The receptor was isolated from a man aged 18 to 35 who received the YFV17D yellow fever vaccine. The sample in question was PBMCs, obtained 21 days after the first yellow fever vaccination. As DNA, the CDR3 is TGTGCCATCAGTGACACTAGCGGGGGTTTAATTGAGCAGTTCTTC. Protein sequence: CAISDTSGGLIEQFF.